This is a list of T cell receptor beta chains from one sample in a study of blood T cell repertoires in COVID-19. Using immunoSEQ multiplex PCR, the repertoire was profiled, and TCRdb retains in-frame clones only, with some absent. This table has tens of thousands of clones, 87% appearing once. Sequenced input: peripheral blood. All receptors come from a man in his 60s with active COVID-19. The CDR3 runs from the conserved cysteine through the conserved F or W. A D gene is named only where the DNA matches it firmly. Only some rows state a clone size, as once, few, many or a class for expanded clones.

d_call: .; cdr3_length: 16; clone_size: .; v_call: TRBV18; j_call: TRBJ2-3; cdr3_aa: CASSPPGWTDTDTQYF; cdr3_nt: TGTGCCAGCTCACCACCGGGTTGGACAGACACAGATACGCAGTATTTT
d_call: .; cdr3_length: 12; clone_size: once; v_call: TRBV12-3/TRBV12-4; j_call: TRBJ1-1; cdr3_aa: CASSSTVLGAFF; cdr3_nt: TGTGCCAGCAGTTCGACAGTCCTTGGGGCTTTCTTT
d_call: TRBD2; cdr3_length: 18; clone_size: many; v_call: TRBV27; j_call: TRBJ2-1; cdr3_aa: CASSSNTGLAGGAHEQFF; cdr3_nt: TGTGCCAGCAGTTCCAATACAGGCCTAGCGGGAGGAGCCCATGAGCAGTTCTTC
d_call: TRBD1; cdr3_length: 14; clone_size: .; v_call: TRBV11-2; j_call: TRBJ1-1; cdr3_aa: CASSVDRGNTEAFF; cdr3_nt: TGTGCCAGCAGCGTGGACAGGGGGAACACTGAAGCTTTCTTT
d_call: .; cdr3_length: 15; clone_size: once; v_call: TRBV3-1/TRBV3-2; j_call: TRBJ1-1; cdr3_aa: CASRPADAQGTEAFF; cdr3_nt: TGTGCCAGCAGACCAGCGGACGCTCAAGGGACTGAAGCTTTCTTT
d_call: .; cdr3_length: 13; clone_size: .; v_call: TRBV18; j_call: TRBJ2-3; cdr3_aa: CASSRIIEDTQYF; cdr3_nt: TGTGCCAGCTCACGAATAATTGAGGATACGCAGTATTTT
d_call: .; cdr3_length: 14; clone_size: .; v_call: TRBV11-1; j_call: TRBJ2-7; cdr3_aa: CASSLGQRIYEQYF; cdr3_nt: TGTGCCAGCAGCTTAGGACAGAGAATCTACGAGCAGTACTTC
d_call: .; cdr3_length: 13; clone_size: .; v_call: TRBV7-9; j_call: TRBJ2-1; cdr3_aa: CASSSTTSDEQFF; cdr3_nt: TGTGCCAGCAGCTCTACGACTAGTGATGAGCAGTTCTTC
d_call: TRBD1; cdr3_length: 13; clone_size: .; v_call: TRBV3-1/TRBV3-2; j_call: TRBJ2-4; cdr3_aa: CASSPGGSLVQYF; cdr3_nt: TGTGCCAGCAGCCCAGGGGGCAGTCTAGTTCAGTACTTC
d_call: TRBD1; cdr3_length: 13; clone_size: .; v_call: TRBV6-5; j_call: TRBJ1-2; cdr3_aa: CASTPGDSYGYTF; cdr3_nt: TGTGCCAGCACACCCGGGGACAGCTATGGCTACACCTTC
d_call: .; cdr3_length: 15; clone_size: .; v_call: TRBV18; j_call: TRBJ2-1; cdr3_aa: CASSPRPSAYNEQFF; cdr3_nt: TGTGCCAGCTCACCACGGCCTAGCGCCTACAATGAGCAGTTCTTC
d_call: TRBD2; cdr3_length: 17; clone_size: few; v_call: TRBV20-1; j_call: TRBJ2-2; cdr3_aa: CSASGTSGSRNPGELFF; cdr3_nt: TGCAGTGCTAGTGGGACTAGCGGGAGTCGGAATCCCGGGGAGCTGTTTTTT
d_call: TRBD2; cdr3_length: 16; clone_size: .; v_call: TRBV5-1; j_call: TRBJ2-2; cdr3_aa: CASSLGQLAGAGELFF; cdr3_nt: TGCGCCAGCAGCTTGGGCCAACTAGCGGGGGCCGGGGAGCTGTTTTTT
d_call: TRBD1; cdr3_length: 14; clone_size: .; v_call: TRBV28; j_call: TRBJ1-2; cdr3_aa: CASSLGDRGLGYTF; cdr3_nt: TGTGCCAGCAGTTTAGGGGACAGGGGGCTTGGCTACACCTTC
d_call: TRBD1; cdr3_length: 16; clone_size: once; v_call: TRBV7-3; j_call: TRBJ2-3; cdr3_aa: CASSLMAGGTTDTQYF; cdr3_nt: TGTGCCAGCAGCTTAATGGCAGGGGGTACCACAGATACGCAGTATTTT
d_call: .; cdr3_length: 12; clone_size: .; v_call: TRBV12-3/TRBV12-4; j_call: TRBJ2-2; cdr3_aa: CASRQGTGELFF; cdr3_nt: TGTGCCAGCAGACAGGGAACCGGGGAGCTGTTTTTT
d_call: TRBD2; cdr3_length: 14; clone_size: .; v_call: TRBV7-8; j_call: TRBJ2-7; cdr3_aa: CASSLPAGGYEQYF; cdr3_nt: TGTGCCAGCAGCTTACCAGCGGGAGGCTACGAGCAGTACTTC
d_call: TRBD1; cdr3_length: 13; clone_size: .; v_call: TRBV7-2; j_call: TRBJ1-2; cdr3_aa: CASSFGTGYGYTF; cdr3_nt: TGTGCCAGCAGCTTCGGGACAGGGTATGGCTACACCTTC
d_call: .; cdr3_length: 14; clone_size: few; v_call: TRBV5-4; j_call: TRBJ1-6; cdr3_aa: CASSLTGPGSPLHF; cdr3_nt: TGTGCCAGCAGCCTGACAGGCCCCGGATCACCCCTCCACTTT
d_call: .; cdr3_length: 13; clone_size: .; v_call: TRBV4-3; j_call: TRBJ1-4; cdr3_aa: CASSQEFTDKLFF; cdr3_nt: TGCGCCAGCAGCCAAGAGTTTACAGACAAACTGTTTTTT
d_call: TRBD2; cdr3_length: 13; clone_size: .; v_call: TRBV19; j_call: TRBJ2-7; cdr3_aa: CASSWGTSYEQYF; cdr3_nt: TGTGCCAGTAGTTGGGGGACTAGCTACGAGCAGTACTTC
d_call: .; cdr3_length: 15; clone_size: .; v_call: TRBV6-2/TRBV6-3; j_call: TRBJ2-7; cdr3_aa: CASSPMGDMTYEQYF; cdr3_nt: TGTGCCAGCAGTCCCATGGGGGACATGACCTACGAGCAGTACTTC
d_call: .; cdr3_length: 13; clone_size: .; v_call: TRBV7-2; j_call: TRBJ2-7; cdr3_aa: CASSFPGDYEQYF; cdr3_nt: TGTGCCAGCAGCTTCCCGGGGGACTACGAGCAGTACTTC
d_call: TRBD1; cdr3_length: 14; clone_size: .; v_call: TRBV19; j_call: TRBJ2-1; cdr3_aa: CASSISGQLNEQFF; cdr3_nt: TGTGCCAGTAGTATATCGGGACAGCTCAATGAGCAGTTCTTC
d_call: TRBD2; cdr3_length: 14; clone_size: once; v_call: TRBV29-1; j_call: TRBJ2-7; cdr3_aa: CSAEKAGTTYEQYF; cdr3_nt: TGCAGCGCCGAAAAAGCGGGGACGACCTACGAGCAGTACTTC
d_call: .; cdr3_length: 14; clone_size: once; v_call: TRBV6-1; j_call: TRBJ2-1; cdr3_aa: CASSEGLAYNEQFF; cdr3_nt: TGTGCCAGCAGTGAAGGTCTAGCATACAATGAGCAGTTCTTC
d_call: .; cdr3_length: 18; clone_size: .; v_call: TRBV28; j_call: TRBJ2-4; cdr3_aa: CASSFRQGRLSDKNIQYF; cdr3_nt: TGTGCCAGCAGTTTCCGGCAGGGCCGTTTGTCGGACAAAAACATTCAGTACTTC
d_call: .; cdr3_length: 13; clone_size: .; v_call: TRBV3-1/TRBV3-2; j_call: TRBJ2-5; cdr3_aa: CASSPTRRETQYF; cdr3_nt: TGTGCCAGCAGCCCCACTCGTAGAGAGACCCAGTACTTC
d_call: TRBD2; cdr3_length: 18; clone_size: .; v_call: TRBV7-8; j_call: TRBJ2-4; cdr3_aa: CASSLPLRLAGAKNIQYF; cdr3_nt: TGTGCCAGCAGCTTACCTCTAAGACTAGCGGGGGCCAAAAACATTCAGTACTTC
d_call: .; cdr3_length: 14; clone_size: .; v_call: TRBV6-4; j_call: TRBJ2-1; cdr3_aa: CASSDSAGLNEQFF; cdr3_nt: TGTGCCAGCAGTGACTCGGCTGGCCTTAATGAGCAGTTCTTC
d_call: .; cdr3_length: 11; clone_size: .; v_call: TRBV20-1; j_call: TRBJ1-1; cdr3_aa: CSATENTEAFF; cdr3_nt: TGCAGCGCGACAGAGAACACTGAAGCTTTCTTT
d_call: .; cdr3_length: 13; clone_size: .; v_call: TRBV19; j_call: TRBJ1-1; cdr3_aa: CASSPRVNTEAFF; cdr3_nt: TGTGCCAGTAGTCCCAGGGTGAACACTGAAGCTTTCTTT
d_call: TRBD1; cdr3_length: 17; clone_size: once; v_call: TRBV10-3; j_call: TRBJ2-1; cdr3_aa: CAISDSLRQGLNNEQFF; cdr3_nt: TGTGCCATCAGTGATTCCCTAAGACAGGGCCTAAACAATGAGCAGTTCTTC
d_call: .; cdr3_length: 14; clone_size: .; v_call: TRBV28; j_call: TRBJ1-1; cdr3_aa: CASSSGTLNTEAFF; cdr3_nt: TGTGCCAGCAGTTCCGGGACATTGAACACTGAAGCTTTCTTT
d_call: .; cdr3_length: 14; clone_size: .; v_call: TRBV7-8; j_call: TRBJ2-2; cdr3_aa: CASSYDRYTGELFF; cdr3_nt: TGTGCCAGCAGCTATGACAGATACACCGGGGAGCTGTTTTTT
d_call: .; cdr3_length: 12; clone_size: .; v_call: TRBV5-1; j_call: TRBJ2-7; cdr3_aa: CASRRDSYEQYF; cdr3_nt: TGCGCCAGCAGGCGGGACAGCTACGAGCAGTACTTC
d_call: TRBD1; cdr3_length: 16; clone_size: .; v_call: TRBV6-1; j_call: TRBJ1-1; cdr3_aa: CASSEGGQGLNTEAFF; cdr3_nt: TGTGCCAGCAGTGAAGGGGGACAGGGCCTGAACACTGAAGCTTTCTTT
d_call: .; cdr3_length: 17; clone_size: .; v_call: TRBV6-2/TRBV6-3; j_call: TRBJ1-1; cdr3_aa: CASSHNLRDTSYTEAFF; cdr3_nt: TGTGCCAGCAGCCACAACCTCCGGGACACCTCTTACACTGAAGCTTTCTTT
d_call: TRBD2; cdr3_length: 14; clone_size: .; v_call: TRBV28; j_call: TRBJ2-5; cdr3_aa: CASRPLALQETQYF; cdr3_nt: TGTGCCAGCAGGCCACTAGCGCTCCAAGAGACCCAGTACTTC
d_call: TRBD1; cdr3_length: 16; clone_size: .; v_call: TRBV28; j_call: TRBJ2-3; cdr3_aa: CASSYYRDRGKDTQYF; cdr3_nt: TGTGCCAGCAGTTACTACCGGGACAGGGGCAAAGATACGCAGTATTTT
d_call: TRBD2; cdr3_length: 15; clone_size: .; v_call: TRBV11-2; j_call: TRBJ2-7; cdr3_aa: CASSLVGLVSYEQYF; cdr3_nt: TGTGCCAGCAGCTTAGTGGGACTAGTCTCCTACGAGCAGTACTTC
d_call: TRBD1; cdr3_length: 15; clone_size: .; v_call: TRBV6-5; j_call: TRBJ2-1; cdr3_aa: CATLWGQGAYNEQFF; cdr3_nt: TGTGCCACCCTTTGGGGACAGGGGGCCTACAATGAGCAGTTCTTC
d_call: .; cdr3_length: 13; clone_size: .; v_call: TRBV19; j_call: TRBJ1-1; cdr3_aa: CASSEGLATEAFF; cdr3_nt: TGTGCCAGTAGTGAGGGATTGGCGACTGAAGCTTTCTTT
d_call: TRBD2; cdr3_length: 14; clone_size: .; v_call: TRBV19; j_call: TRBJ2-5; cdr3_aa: CASSIIAGVETQYF; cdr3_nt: TGTGCCAGTAGTATTATAGCGGGGGTAGAGACCCAGTACTTC
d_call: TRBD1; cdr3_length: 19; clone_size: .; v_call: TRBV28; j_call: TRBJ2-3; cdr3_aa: CASSLYQPGQTFSTDTQYF; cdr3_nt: TGTGCCAGCAGTTTATACCAGCCGGGACAGACTTTTAGCACAGATACGCAGTATTTT
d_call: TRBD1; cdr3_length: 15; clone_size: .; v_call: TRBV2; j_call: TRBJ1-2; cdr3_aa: CASRPPTGGRYGYTF; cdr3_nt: TGTGCCAGCAGACCTCCGACAGGGGGCAGGTATGGCTACACCTTC
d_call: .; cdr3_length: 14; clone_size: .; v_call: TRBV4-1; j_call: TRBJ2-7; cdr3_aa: CASSQGRGLYEQYF; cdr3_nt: TGCGCCAGCAGCCAAGGCAGGGGTCTCTACGAGCAGTACTTC